The present T cell receptor beta chain was sequenced within a study of blood T cell repertoires in COVID-19. Overall study context: COVID-19 samples, acute and convalescent, were from the United States, Italy and Spain. Sources were T cells, B-cell-depleted T cells, or PBMCs; the material itself was cDNA or gDNA.

CDR1 SGHTA and CDR2 FQGNSA come from the germline V gene. This CDR3 has 12 amino acids. Trimming left V 3 bases short and J 0 bases short, with 3 bases between. Original processing methods: The assay estimated nucleated cells by amplifying reference gene primers. Repertoires were generated with immunoSEQ multiplex PCR, while TCRdb's copy carries only in-frame clones and drops some. The DNA was the basis for D and trimming; V, J and clone size are from that table. The data contain 200,000 to 300,000 clones, 65% to 90% of them singletons. The TCR comes from a man aged 40-55 years who had recovered from COVID-19. The sample was peripheral blood. The V and J genes are TRBV7-2 and TRBJ2-7; the D is unclear. The CDR3 DNA is TGTGCCAGCAGCTTCAGCTCCTACGAGCAGTACTTC. Its protein product is CASSFSSYEQYF.